This T cell receptor beta chain was captured in a study of blood T cell repertoires in COVID-19. CDR1 is SGHRS, CDR2 YFSETQ, per germline. The CDR3 is 15 amino acids. Trimming stripped 2 bases from V and 4 bases from J, with 15 bases between. Here immunoSEQ multiplex PCR was the method, and the copy in TCRdb shows in-frame clones only, minus some. The sample includes 400,000 to 450,000 clones, around 89% of them seen just once. This chain connects TRBV5-1 to TRBJ1-1, with a possible D match to TRBD1 (5 bases). The sample taken for sequencing was peripheral blood. The clonotype comes from a woman aged 45-60 years with COVID-19, enrolled during active disease. CDR3 sequence reads: CASSLRTEGSTEAFF. The CDR3 bases are TGCGCCAGCAGCTTACGGACGGAGGGGAGCACTGAAGCTTTCTTT.